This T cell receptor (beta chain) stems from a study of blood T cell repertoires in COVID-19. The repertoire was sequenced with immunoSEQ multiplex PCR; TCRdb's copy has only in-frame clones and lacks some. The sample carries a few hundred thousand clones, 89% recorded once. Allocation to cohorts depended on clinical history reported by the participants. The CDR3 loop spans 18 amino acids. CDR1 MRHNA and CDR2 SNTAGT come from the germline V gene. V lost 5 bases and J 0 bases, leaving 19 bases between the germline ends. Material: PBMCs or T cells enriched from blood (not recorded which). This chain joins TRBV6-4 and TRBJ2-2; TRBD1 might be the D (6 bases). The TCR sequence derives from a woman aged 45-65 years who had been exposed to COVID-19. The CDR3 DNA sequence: TGTGCCAGCAGTCAGGAACAGGGATCCCTTGCGAACACCGGGGAGCTGTTTTTT. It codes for CASSQEQGSLANTGELFF.